The sample holds a few counts of the clone carrying this T cell receptor (beta chain). This CDR3 region has 14 residues. CDR1 SNHLY and CDR2 FYNNEI come from the germline V gene. V lost 11 bases, J lost 0 bases, and 9 bases stayed unmatched. TCRdb re-called the RT-PCR reads with MiXCR, one entry per CDR3 protein. Among 920,000 or so distinct CDR3 sequences listed, 18% were seen once. These data come from a study of patients and donors after allogeneic stem cell transplantation. The chain couples TRBV2 to TRBJ1-1, with TRBD1 matching over 7 bases. This TCR was sampled from a human donor who was either an allogeneic HSCT recipient or a stem cell or donor lymphocyte infusion donor (not recorded which). It is not recorded whose cells these are; they may come from a transplant donor. Sequencing used blood, either unsorted or a sorted T cell fraction (not recorded which). CDR3 sequence reads: CAARRGGLNTEAFF. The CDR3 DNA is TGTGCCGCACGCAGGGGGGGGCTGAACACTGAAGCTTTCTTT.